These 19 T cell receptor beta chains originate from one sample sequenced in a study of graft-versus-host responses after intestinal transplantation. TCRdb keeps only in-frame clones here, not all; method: immunoSEQ multiplex PCR. The table shows under 15,000 clones, with about 70% occurring only once. The authors processed graft tissue to release intraepithelial and lamina propria lymphocytes. The sequences come from ileum tissue, collected around 4.5 months after intestinal transplantation. The receptors originated from a human patient who received an intestinal transplant, so some T cells may come from the graft donor.

The chain joins TRBV6-5 to TRBJ2-3; the match to TRBD2 covers 11 bases. The ends lost 6 bases at V and 4 bases at J; junction bases unmatched: 6. Germline V gene sequence: CDR1 MNHEY, CDR2 SVGAGI. The CDR3 contains 15 residues. The CDR3 here is CASSPGLAEADTQYF. The CDR3 coding sequence is TGTGCCAGCAGCCCGGGACTAGCGGAAGCAGATACGCAGTATTTT.

As for this clone: Mismatch with germline at one junction end may stem from a read error. This sequence joins TRBV7-7 and TRBJ2-7; 9 bases match TRBD1. The CDR3 extends over 15 amino acids. Germline values: CDR1 SSHAT, CDR2 FNYEAQ (reference sequence). This CDR3 reads CASSLWGQGRYEQYF. CDR3 nucleotide sequence: TGTGCTAGCAGCTTGTGGGGACAGGGAAGGTACGAGCAGTACTTC.

The chain joins TRBV28 to TRBJ1-1; no reliable D call. V was pared by 6 bases and J by 4 bases, with 9 bases between. The CDR3 contains 12 residues. Germline CDR1 and CDR2: MDHEN and SYDVKM. The DNA of the CDR3 is TGTGCCAGCAGCTCAGGTGGCACTGAAGCTTTCTTT. This sequence encodes CASSSGGTEAFF. Supplemented by reference TRBV28 and TRBJ1-1, the full variable domain reads DVKVTQSSRYLVKRTGEKVFLECVQDMDHENMFWYRQDPGLGLRLIYFSYDVKMKEKGDIPEGYSVSREKKERFSLILESASTNQTSMYLCASSSGGTEAFFGQGTRLTVV.

The chain is built from TRBV28 and TRBJ1-1; 7 bases line up with TRBD1. V shed 5 bases, J shed 6 bases, and the junction held 15 bases outside the gene matches. Germline CDR1 MDHEN, CDR2 SYDVKM. The CDR3 contains 16 residues. CDR3 region: CASSPPSTTGLSEAFF. The CDR3 DNA reads as TGTGCCAGCAGTCCCCCCTCGACGACAGGGTTATCTGAAGCTTTCTTT. Variable domain in full (rest from reference TRBV28 and TRBJ1-1): DVKVTQSSRYLVKRTGEKVFLECVQDMDHENMFWYRQDPGLGLRLIYFSYDVKMKEKGDIPEGYSVSREKKERFSLILESASTNQTSMYLCASSPPSTTGLSEAFFGQGTRLTVV.

This clone turned up a few times. This same CDR3 is encoded by further DNA sequences in the sample. The gene calls are TRBV7-9 and TRBJ2-5; D is possibly TRBD2 (5 bases). This CDR3 contains 11 residues. V gave up 5 bases and J gave up 5 bases, with 6 bases separating them. CDR1 is SEHNR and CDR2 is FQNEAQ in the germline V gene (reference sequence). The CDR3 DNA is TGTGCCAGCAGCCGCGGGGAGACCCAGTACTTC. Its protein is CASSRGETQYF.

The chain couples TRBV6-5 to TRBJ2-5, with 10 bases identical to TRBD1. V lost 9 bases, J lost 9 bases, and 13 bases stayed unmatched. The CDR3 loop spans 14 amino acids. Germline CDR1 reads MNHEY; CDR2 reads SVGAGI. The DNA of the CDR3 is TGTGCCAGTACCGCGGGACAGGGGCGTGGGGCCCAGTACTTC. Protein product: CASTAGQGRGAQYF.

The chain links TRBV4-2 to TRBJ2-3; 10 positions agree with TRBD1. V gave up 0 bases and J gave up 1 base; unmatched junction bases: 4. Germline values: CDR1 LGHNA, CDR2 YNFKEQ. CDR3 length: 17 amino acids. CDR3 in DNA: TGTGCCAGCAGCCAAGATCCCGGGACAGGGGGCACAGATACGCAGTATTTT. It codes for CASSQDPGTGGTDTQYF.

The genes are TRBV2 and TRBJ2-1; TRBD1 might be the D (6 bases). V dropped 9 bases and J dropped 6 bases, with 15 bases sitting between them. The CDR3 loop spans 13 amino acids. In germline, CDR1 is SNHLY, CDR2 FYNNEI. The CDR3 DNA follows: TGTGCCAGTGACCAGGGACACCTCAATGAGCAGTTCTTC. Protein sequence: CASDQGHLNEQFF. Together with reference TRBV2 and TRBJ2-1, the CDR3 gives the full variable domain: EPEVTQTPSHQVTQMGQEVILRCVPISNHLYFYWYRQILGQKVEFLVSFYNNEISEKSEIFDDQFSVERPDGSNFTLKIRSTKLEDSAMYFCASDQGHLNEQFFGPGTRLTVL.

The chain carries TRBV6-6 and TRBJ1-1; tentatively, D is TRBD1 (6 bases). The germline CDR1 and CDR2 sequences are MNHNY and SVGAGI (reference sequence). V gave up 5 bases and J gave up 1 base, with 8 bases separating them. This CDR3 has 13 amino acids. Written as DNA, the CDR3 is TGTGCCAGCAGTCCGACAGGGAACACTGAAGCTTTCTTT. Its protein product is CASSPTGNTEAFF.

There are a few counts of this clone. This chain links TRBV7-3 with TRBJ2-7; TRBD1 matches at 9 bases. This CDR3 contains 16 residues. Trimming took 2 bases from V and 3 from J; bases not matched to a gene: 8. CDR1 and CDR2 (germline): SGHTA, FQGTGA. CDR3 in DNA: TGTGCCAGCAGCTTAGCCGGGACAGGGAGTTTCTACGAGCAGTACTTC. Protein sequence: CASSLAGTGSFYEQYF.

In this sample, this clone turned up once. The V and J genes are TRBV11-2 and TRBJ2-1; 8 nucleotides line up with TRBD2. This CDR3 has 16 residues. Per germline, CDR1 SGHAT and CDR2 FQNNGV. J lost 7 bases, V lost 2 bases, and 10 bases had no gene match. Here the CDR3 DNA reads TGTGCCAGCAGCTTAAATTCGGGCGGGGGGAGGAATGAGCAGTTCTTC. Its protein product is CASSLNSGGGRNEQFF.

In this sample, this clone turned up a few times. The chain has TRBV5-6 and TRBJ1-1, with D unresolved. In germline, CDR1 is SGHDT, CDR2 YYEEEE. The CDR3 is 13 residues long. Deletions cut 1 base from V and 11 bases from J, with 15 bases between. CDR3 region: CASSLTVQEDAFF. CDR3 nucleotide sequence: TGTGCCAGCAGCTTGACAGTTCAGGAGGACGCTTTCTTT.

This clone was picked up a small number of times. The rearrangement links TRBV11-3 to TRBJ2-7; D ambiguous. The CDR3 runs 11 residues. Germline CDR1 and CDR2: SGHNT and YENEEA. With 4 bases removed from V and 4 bases from J, the gap between germline ends came to 5 bases. In DNA form, the CDR3 reads TGTGCCAGCAGCTCCCAGTACGAGCAGTACTTC. Translation gives CASSSQYEQYF.

The chain combines TRBV9 with TRBJ1-6; 9 positions agree with TRBD1. The J segment lost 8 bases and the V segment lost 3 bases, leaving 12 bases of the junction unmatched. Germline V gives CDR1 SGDLS, CDR2 YYNGEE. This CDR3 contains 17 residues. CDR3 region: CASSAKLGWTGDSPLHF. The CDR3 bases are TGTGCCAGCAGCGCAAAGTTGGGGTGGACAGGGGATTCACCCCTCCACTTT.

V is TRBV6-1 and J is TRBJ2-5; 8 bases align to TRBD1. The CDR3 runs 15 residues. Germline V CDR1 and CDR2: MNHNS, SASEGT. V shed 7 bases, J shed 2 bases, and the junction held 9 bases outside the gene matches. The CDR3 nucleotides are TGTGCCAGCAAAACAGGGGGTGTAGGGCAAGAGACCCAGTACTTC. Its protein product is CASKTGGVGQETQYF.

This clone is medium-sized in the sample. This chain links TRBV4-3 with TRBJ2-7, with 9 bases lining up with TRBD1. The CDR3 runs to 15 residues. V was clipped by 4 bases and J by 0 bases; unmatched bases: 4. Germline assignment: CDR1 LGHNA and CDR2 YSLEER. CDR3 sequence: CASSPLQGASYEQYF. CDR3 DNA sequence: TGCGCCAGCAGCCCTTTACAGGGGGCCTCCTACGAGCAGTACTTC.

This chain links TRBV11-3 with TRBJ2-1; a weak D match, TRBD2 (7 bases). Germline lookup yields CDR1 SGHNT and CDR2 YENEEA. The CDR3 spans 16 residues. V lost 5 bases and J lost 3, with 17 bases in between. CDR3 amino acids: CASSPGGGGVYNEQFF. The CDR3 DNA reads as TGTGCCAGCAGCCCCGGGGGAGGGGGGGTCTACAATGAGCAGTTCTTC.

The J gene is TRBJ1-5, the V gene TRBV7-2, with D unresolved. Trimming took 1 base from V and 4 from J, leaving 5 bases between them. Looked up from germline, CDR1 is SGHTA and CDR2 is FQGNSA. The CDR3 spans 13 residues. The CDR3 reads CASSLVGNQPQHF. The DNA for the CDR3 is TGTGCCAGCAGCTTAGTCGGGAATCAGCCCCAGCATTTT.

The V call is TRBV7-3, the J call TRBJ1-1, with D unresolved. Germline V gene data show CDR1 as SGHTA and CDR2 as FQGTGA. This CDR3 has 14 amino acids. V lost 0 bases to trimming and J lost 1 base, with 6 bases between them. CDR3 amino acids: CASSLTGGNTEAFF. In DNA form, the CDR3 reads TGTGCCAGCAGCTTAACTGGCGGGAACACTGAAGCTTTCTTT.